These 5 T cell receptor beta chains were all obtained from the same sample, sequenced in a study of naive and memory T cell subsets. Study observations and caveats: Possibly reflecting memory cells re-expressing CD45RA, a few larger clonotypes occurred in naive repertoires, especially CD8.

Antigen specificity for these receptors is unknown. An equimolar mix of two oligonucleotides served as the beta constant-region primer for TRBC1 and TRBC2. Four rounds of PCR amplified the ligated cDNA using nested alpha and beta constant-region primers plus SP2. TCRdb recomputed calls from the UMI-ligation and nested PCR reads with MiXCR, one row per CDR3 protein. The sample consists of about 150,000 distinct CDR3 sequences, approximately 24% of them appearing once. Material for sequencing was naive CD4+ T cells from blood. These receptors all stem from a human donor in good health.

CDR3 nucleotide sequence: TGTGCCAGCAGTAAATCGGGACTAGCGGGATCGGGGCAGTTCTTC. Translating it yields CASSKSGLAGSGQFF. The chain has TRBV6-2 or TRBV6-3 and TRBJ2-1, with 13 nucleotides matching TRBD2. In germline, CDR1 is MNHEY, CDR2 SVGEGT. V was pared by 5 bases and J by 12 bases, with 10 bases of the junction left unmatched. CDR3 length: 15 residues.

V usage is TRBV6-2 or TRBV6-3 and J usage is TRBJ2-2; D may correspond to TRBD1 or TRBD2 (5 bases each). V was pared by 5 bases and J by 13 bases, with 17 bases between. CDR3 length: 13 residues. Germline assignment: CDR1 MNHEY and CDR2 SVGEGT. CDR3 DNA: TGTGCCAGCAGTAGACGACCGGGGACCGCGCTGTTTTTT. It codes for CASSRRPGTALFF.

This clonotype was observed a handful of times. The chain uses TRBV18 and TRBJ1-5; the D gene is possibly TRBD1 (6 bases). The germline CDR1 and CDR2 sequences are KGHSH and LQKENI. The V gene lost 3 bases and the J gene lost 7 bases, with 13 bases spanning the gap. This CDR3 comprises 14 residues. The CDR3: CASSPGQLSQPQHF. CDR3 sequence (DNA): TGTGCCAGCTCACCCGGACAGCTTAGCCAGCCCCAGCATTTT.

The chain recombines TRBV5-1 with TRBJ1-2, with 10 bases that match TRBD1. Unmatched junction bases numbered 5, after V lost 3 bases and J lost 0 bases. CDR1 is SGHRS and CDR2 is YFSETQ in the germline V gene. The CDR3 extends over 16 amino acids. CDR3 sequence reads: CASSSRDRGSNYGYTF. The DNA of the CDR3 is TGCGCCAGCAGCTCCAGGGACAGGGGTTCTAACTATGGCTACACCTTC.

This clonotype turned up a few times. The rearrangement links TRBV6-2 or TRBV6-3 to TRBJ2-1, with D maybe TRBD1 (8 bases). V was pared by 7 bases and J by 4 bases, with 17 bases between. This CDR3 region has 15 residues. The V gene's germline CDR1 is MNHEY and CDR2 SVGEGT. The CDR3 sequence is CASNPYRGGYNEQFF. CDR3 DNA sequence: TGTGCCAGCAACCCCTACAGGGGGGGGTACAATGAGCAGTTCTTC.